This T cell receptor beta chain was documented in a study of blood T cell repertoires in COVID-19. In the study overall: From T cells, B-cell-depleted T cells, or PBMCs came the material, which was cDNA or gDNA.

By frequency in the sample, this clone is medium-sized. As processed by the authors: Estimation of nucleated cell counts was performed using reference gene primer amplification. The table came from immunoSEQ multiplex PCR; TCRdb's copy has only in-frame clones and leaves some out. D and trimming were read from the DNA, whereas the V and J calls and clone size are those reported in that table. The data show almost 50,000 clones, more than 65% seen once. CDR1 is LGHNA and CDR2 is YSLEER in the germline V gene. V was shortened by 4 bases and J by 2 bases, with 13 bases between the two germline ends. The CDR3 covers 15 residues.

Sequenced input: peripheral blood. The chain combines TRBV4-3 with TRBJ2-3; weak D call: TRBD1 (6 bases). This clonotype was obtained from a woman between 65 and 79 years old with acute or convalescent COVID-19. The CDR3 here is CASSREGGFTDTQYF. The CDR3 DNA sequence: TGCGCCAGCAGCCGGGAAGGGGGATTCACAGATACGCAGTATTTT.